The 10 T cell receptor beta chains listed next were all sequenced from one sample in a study of long-term antiretroviral therapy in people with HIV. Survey level was the resolution at which the v3.0 immunoSEQ assay ran. Repertoires were generated with immunoSEQ multiplex PCR, while TCRdb's copy carries only in-frame clones and drops some. In the table there are 30,000 to 40,000 clones, 70% to 80% of which are singletons. Sample: unsorted PBMCs, taken 2 years after starting antiretroviral therapy. The receptor source for this set is a woman aged 50 to 60 with HIV.

J is TRBJ2-1 and V is TRBV7-9; D possibly corresponds to TRBD1 (6 bases). Germline V gene data show CDR1 as SEHNR and CDR2 as FQNEAQ (reference sequence). CDR3 length equals 15 residues. Trimming shortened V by 4 bases and J by 2 bases, and 12 bases separated the two germline ends. The CDR3 sequence is CASSSIQGTYNEQFF. In DNA, the CDR3 is TGTGCCAGCAGCTCGATCCAGGGGACCTACAATGAGCAGTTCTTC.

The V call is TRBV5-8, the J call TRBJ1-2; D is unresolved. Trimming left V 0 bases short and J 4 bases short, with 10 bases between. The V gene's germline CDR1 is SGHTS and CDR2 YDEGEE. The CDR3 is 14 amino acids. The CDR3 reads CASSLVGSGYGYTF. The CDR3 DNA reads TGTGCCAGCAGCTTGGTTGGTTCTGGCTATGGCTACACCTTC. The full variable domain, rest sourced from reference TRBV5-8 and TRBJ1-2, is EAGVTQSPTHLIKTRGQQATLRCSPISGHTSVYWYQQALGLGLQFLLWYDEGEERNRGNFPPRFSGRQFPNYSSELNVNALELEDSALYLCASSLVGSGYGYTFGSGTRLTVV.

The rearrangement links TRBV7-9 to TRBJ2-5, with 9 bases aligning to TRBD2. Trimming removed 1 base from V and 1 base from J; junction bases left unmatched: 1. The CDR3 sequence is 15 residues long. Germline values: CDR1 SEHNR, CDR2 FQNEAQ (reference sequence). CDR3 in DNA: TGTGCCAGCAGCTTAGGTAGCGGGGGCCAAGAGACCCAGTACTTC. Protein: CASSLGSGGQETQYF. The full variable domain, completed using reference TRBV7-9 and TRBJ2-5, is DTGVSQNPRHKITKRGQNVTFRCDPISEHNRLYWYRQTLGQGPEFLTYFQNEAQLEKSRLLSDRFSAERPKGSFSTLEIQRTEQGDSAMYLCASSLGSGGQETQYFGPGTRLLVL.

This clone has just a few counts. The J gene is TRBJ1-6, the V gene TRBV11-2; 10 positions agree with TRBD1. The germline V gene encodes CDR1 SGHAT and CDR2 FQNNGV. V lost 2 bases to trimming and J lost 8 bases; unmatched junction nucleotides: 6. CDR3 size: 16 residues. The CDR3: CASSLNRDRGYSPLHF. CDR3 coding DNA: TGTGCCAGCAGCTTAAACCGGGACAGGGGTTATTCACCCCTCCACTTT.

The J gene is TRBJ2-5, the V gene TRBV19; 7 bases fit TRBD1. V dropped 10 bases and J dropped 4; count of bases not matched to a gene: 6. Germline V gene sequence: CDR1 LNHDA, CDR2 SQIVND (reference sequence). The CDR3 spans 12 residues. The CDR3 sequence is CATRTGGETQYF. DNA for the CDR3: TGTGCCACCAGGACAGGTGGAGAGACCCAGTACTTC.

V and J are TRBV5-1 and TRBJ2-4; 9 bases match TRBD1. The V and J ends lost 4 bases and 1 base, in that order; junction bases with no gene match: 6. CDR1 is SGHRS and CDR2 is YFSETQ in the germline V gene. The CDR3 length is 16 residues. CDR3 DNA sequence: TGCGCCAGCAGCGGGGGACAGGGTACGGCCAAAAACATTCAGTACTTC. Its translation is CASSGGQGTAKNIQYF.

The rearrangement links TRBV2 to TRBJ2-1; 8 bases are shared with TRBD1. The CDR3 runs 15 residues. The V gene end was trimmed by 4 bases and the J gene end by 6 bases; junction bases not matched to a gene: 8. CDR1 is SNHLY and CDR2 is FYNNEI in the germline V gene. The CDR3 loop reads CASSVGRTGINEQFF. The CDR3 region has the DNA TGTGCCAGCAGTGTTGGGAGGACAGGGATCAATGAGCAGTTCTTC.

The chain recombines TRBV29-1 with TRBJ2-7, with D possibly being TRBD1 or TRBD2 (5 bases each). Per germline, CDR1 SQVTM and CDR2 ANQGSEA. Trimming cost V 6 bases and J 2 bases, with 14 bases left between them. The CDR3 length is 13 residues. Here the CDR3 reads CSVQPGPAYEQYF. The CDR3 bases are TGCAGCGTCCAACCGGGGCCTGCCTACGAGCAGTACTTC.

The V call is TRBV25-1, the J call TRBJ2-3; the D gene could be TRBD1 or TRBD2 (6 bases each). V shed 4 bases and J shed 2 bases, with 16 bases lying between them. Germline CDR1 and CDR2: MGHDK and SYGVNS. The CDR3 sequence is 16 residues long. The CDR3 here is CASSVGGPYYTDTQYF. CDR3 sequence (DNA): TGTGCCAGCAGTGTTGGGGGGCCGTATTACACAGATACGCAGTATTTT. The full variable domain, its missing parts supplied by reference TRBV25-1 and TRBJ2-3, is EADIYQTPRYLVIGTGKKITLECSQTMGHDKMYWYQQDPGMELHLIHYSYGVNSTEKGDLSSESTVSRIRTEHFPLTLESARPSHTSQYLCASSVGGPYYTDTQYFGPGTRLTVL.

Only a few counts were recorded for this clone. The genes are TRBV15 and TRBJ2-3, with TRBD2 as a possible D gene (5 bases). The V and J ends lost 4 bases and 3 bases respectively, with 26 bases between them. Germline CDR1 and CDR2: LNHNV and YYDKDF (reference sequence). The CDR3 is made up of 19 amino acids. CDR3 nucleotides: TGTGCCACCAGCACAAGACTTGATTCGGACTCCCGAAGGACAGATACGCAGTATTTT. Translated: CATSTRLDSDSRRTDTQYF.